These 9 T cell receptor beta chains came from one sample sequenced in a study of shared clonotypes between healthy human individuals. The repertoire was sequenced with immunoSEQ multiplex PCR; TCRdb's copy has only in-frame clones and lacks some. The sample has roughly 1 million clones, under 80% seen once. The sequencing sample was made of memory CD4+ T cells sorted from blood. Specified subset: CD45RA-negative fraction. The receptors were sampled from a man younger than 35 in good health.

The gene calls are TRBV7-2 and TRBJ1-2; 9 nucleotides agree with TRBD1. Trimming at V came to 5 bases and at J to 8 bases, leaving 15 bases not matched to a gene. The germline V gene encodes CDR1 SGHTA and CDR2 FQGNSA. This CDR3 has 16 amino acids. CDR3 DNA sequence: TGTGCCAGCAGCCGTGACCCGGGACAGGGTTCGTGGGGCTACACCTTC. Translating it yields CASSRDPGQGSWGYTF.

V gene TRBV18 combines with J gene TRBJ2-1, with TRBD1 matching over 12 bases. V shed 0 bases and J 6 bases; nucleotides not matched to a gene: 3. The CDR3 loop spans 16 amino acids. From germline, CDR1 is KGHSH and CDR2 LQKENI. CDR3 DNA sequence: TGTGCCAGCTCACCACCGGGACAGGGGGCTTCCAATGAGCAGTTCTTC. This translates into CASSPPGQGASNEQFF. Drawing the rest from reference TRBV18 and TRBJ2-1, the complete variable domain is NAGVMQNPRHLVRRRGQEARLRCSPMKGHSHVYWYRQLPEEGLKFMVYLQKENIIDESGMPKERFSAEFPKEGPSILRIQQVVRGDSAAYFCASSPPGQGASNEQFFGPGTRLTVL.

This clone was seen more than once but under ten times. This chain uses TRBV5-6 with TRBJ2-2; the match to TRBD1 covers 9 bases. The J segment lost 5 bases and the V segment lost 3 bases, leaving 8 bases of the junction unmatched. The V gene's germline CDR1 is SGHDT and CDR2 YYEEEE. The CDR3 extends over 16 amino acids. CDR3 residues: CASSYPGTGRTGELFF. CDR3 coding DNA: TGTGCCAGCAGCTACCCCGGGACAGGGAGGACCGGGGAGCTGTTTTTT.

This clone was detected once. The genes are TRBV30 and TRBJ1-2; no reliable D call. This CDR3 spans 13 amino acids. Germline V gene data show CDR1 as GTSNPN and CDR2 as SVGIG (reference sequence). Trimming took 3 bases from V and 8 from J, leaving 16 bases between them. CDR3 loop: CAWSPVRTGGYTF. CDR3 DNA: TGTGCCTGGAGCCCCGTCCGGACGGGAGGCTACACCTTC.

The V call is TRBV6-1, the J call TRBJ1-2; D ambiguous. Germline V lookup: CDR1 MNHNS, CDR2 SASEGT. The CDR3 spans 17 residues. Trimming pared 1 base from V and 0 bases from J, leaving 15 bases between. DNA for the CDR3: TGTGCCAGCAGTGAAGTTTCGGTTAAGGGCTCTAACTATGGCTACACCTTC. Translated, it gives CASSEVSVKGSNYGYTF.

V gene TRBV11-2 combines with J gene TRBJ2-7, with D uncertain. CDR3 length equals 13 residues. Germline lookup yields CDR1 SGHAT and CDR2 FQNNGV. V gave up 1 base and J gave up 7 bases, with 11 bases separating them. The CDR3: CASSLATVGEQYF. In DNA form, the CDR3 reads TGTGCCAGCAGCTTAGCCACAGTCGGGGAGCAGTACTTC.

This chain joins TRBV12-5 and TRBJ2-2; either TRBD1 or TRBD2 may fit D (5 bases each). This CDR3 contains 15 residues. V gave up 0 bases and J gave up 6 bases, with 11 bases separating them. Looked up from germline, CDR1 is LGHNT and CDR2 is FRNRAP. CDR3: CASGLVLGDPGELFF. CDR3 sequence (DNA): TGTGCTAGTGGTTTGGTACTAGGGGATCCCGGGGAGCTGTTTTTT.

This clone was picked up one time. Additional DNA sequences in this sample encode the identical CDR3. CDR3 region: CASSLGLAGNEQFF. In nucleotides, the CDR3 is TGTGCCAGCAGCTTAGGACTAGCGGGCAACGAGCAGTTCTTC. V and J are TRBV7-2 and TRBJ2-1, with 10 positions matching TRBD2. Losses at the gene ends were 1 base for V and 10 bases for J; bases not matched to a gene: 4. The CDR3 has 14 residues. Looked up from germline, CDR1 is SGHTA and CDR2 is FQGNSA.

A few counts support this clone. V usage is TRBV14 and J usage is TRBJ1-3; D may be TRBD1 (5 bases). CDR1 SGHDN and CDR2 FVKESK come from the germline V gene. There are 14 residues in the CDR3. The V end was cut by 5 bases, the J end by 4 bases, with 12 bases between. The CDR3 coding sequence is TGTGCCAGCAGCTTACAGGTCGGGGGAAACACCATATATTTT. Residues: CASSLQVGGNTIYF. The complete variable domain, with remaining parts taken from reference TRBV14 and TRBJ1-3, reads EAGVTQFPSHSVIEKGQTVTLRCDPISGHDNLYWYRRVMGKEIKFLLHFVKESKQDESGMPNNRFLAERTGGTYSTLKVQPAELEDSGVYFCASSLQVGGNTIYFGEGSWLTVV.